A single sample is the source of the 30 T cell receptor beta chains below, sequenced in a study of blood T cell repertoires in COVID-19. The protocol was immunoSEQ multiplex PCR, while the TCRdb copy is restricted to in-frame clones and leaves out a portion. The top ten hold less than 3.5% of the sample, which has 400,000 or so clones, around nine tenths seen once. Sequencing used peripheral blood. The receptors were sampled from a human donor in a cohort sampled during active COVID-19.

This clone came up once. Within the sample, other DNA sequences also encode this same CDR3. The J gene is TRBJ2-7, the V gene TRBV19; 9 bases align to TRBD1. Germline CDR1 and CDR2: LNHDA and SQIVND (reference sequence). CDR3 length: 14 residues. With 3 bases clipped from V and 1 base from J, the junction kept 1 base outside the gene matches. For the CDR3, the DNA is TGTGCCAGTAGTATCGGACAGGGGTCCTACGAGCAGTACTTC. Protein: CASSIGQGSYEQYF.

A word on this clone: The junction departs from germline at one end; a sequencing error may be responsible. This rearrangement joins TRBV12-3 or TRBV12-4 to TRBJ2-5; D is possibly TRBD2 (6 bases). The CDR3 has 13 amino acids. CDR3 loop: CASRLAAQETQYF. Here the CDR3 DNA reads TGTGCCAGCAGGTTAGCGGCCCAAGAGACCCAGTACTTC.

This chain joins TRBV7-5 and TRBJ2-1; the DNA was not compared with TRBD2, the D call given in the table. TRBV7-5 is a listed pseudogene. The length of the CDR3 is 17 residues. The DNA of the CDR3 is TGTGCCAGAAGCCTAACTAGCGGGAGGGCTATATCGGAAGAGCAGTTCTTC. This gives the protein CARSLTSGRAISEEQFF.

The chain couples TRBV7-3 to TRBJ2-7, with 9 nucleotides matching TRBD1. V lost 6 bases, J lost 3 bases, and 3 bases stayed unmatched. CDR1 SGHTA and CDR2 FQGTGA come from the germline V gene. The CDR3 runs 13 residues. The CDR3, as DNA: TGTGCCAGCAGGTCGGGACAGGGCTACGAGCAGTACTTC. It translates to CASRSGQGYEQYF. Looking up the rest from reference TRBV7-3 and TRBJ2-7 gives the full variable domain: GAGVSQTPSNKVTEKGKYVELRCDPISGHTALYWYRQSLGQGPEFLIYFQGTGAADDSGLPNDRFFAVRPEGSVSTLKIQRTERGDSAVYLCASRSGQGYEQYFGPGTRLTVT.

The rearrangement uses TRBV29-1 and TRBJ2-7; 8 bases are a match to TRBD1. J lost 8 bases, V lost 3 bases, and 9 bases had no gene match. Germline V gene lookup returns CDR1 SQVTM and CDR2 ANQGSEA. The CDR3 runs to 13 residues. The CDR3 nucleotides read TGCAGCGTTGAGGGGACAGGCCTCTCCCAGCAGTACTTC. As protein: CSVEGTGLSQQYF.

This chain connects TRBV5-1 to TRBJ2-7; 7 bases are shared with TRBD2. Germline V CDR1 and CDR2: SGHRS, YFSETQ. V gave up 0 bases and J gave up 3 bases; unmatched junction bases: 3. The CDR3 loop spans 14 amino acids. The CDR3 DNA reads as TGCGCCAGCAGCTTGGAGGGAGGGAACTACGAGCAGTACTTC. Translation: CASSLEGGNYEQYF.

V usage is TRBV13 and J usage is TRBJ2-7; 11 bases map to TRBD2. V shed 3 bases, J shed 4 bases, and the junction held 11 bases outside the gene matches. There are 17 residues in the CDR3. The germline CDR1 and CDR2 sequences are PRHDT and FYEKMQ (reference sequence). The CDR3 region is CASSFRASGRTRYEQYF. The CDR3 bases are TGTGCCAGCAGCTTTAGGGCTAGCGGGAGGACACGTTACGAGCAGTACTTC.

This chain uses TRBV2 with TRBJ2-1; 8 bases map to TRBD2. Germline V lookup: CDR1 SNHLY, CDR2 FYNNEI. The V segment lost 0 bases and the J segment 6 bases; nucleotides outside the gene matches: 4. The CDR3 covers 15 residues. The CDR3 here is CASSEASGISNEQFF. In DNA form, the CDR3 reads TGTGCCAGCAGTGAAGCTAGCGGGATTAGCAATGAGCAGTTCTTC.

The V call is TRBV20-1, the J call TRBJ2-5; D is perhaps TRBD2 (6 bases). The CDR3 totals 15 residues. The ends were cut back, 3 bases at V and 4 bases at J, with 18 bases in the middle. Germline-derived CDR1 and CDR2 are DFQATT and SNEGSKA (reference sequence). For the CDR3, the DNA is TGCAGTGCTAGTGATTCGGGGGTAGGATTAGAGACCCAGTACTTC. Translated, it gives CSASDSGVGLETQYF.

The rearrangement links TRBV5-5 to TRBJ1-4, with 7 bases fitting TRBD1. J lost 3 bases, V lost 5 bases, and 4 bases had no gene match. Germline V gene data show CDR1 as SGHKS and CDR2 as YYEKEE (reference sequence). This CDR3 is 14 amino acids long. The DNA of the CDR3 is TGTGCCAGCAGACCGACAGGGTCTAATGAAAAACTGTTTTTT. Its translation: CASRPTGSNEKLFF.

The chain combines TRBV7-2 with TRBJ2-3, with TRBD1 matching 9 bases. Losses at the gene ends were 4 bases for V and 5 bases for J; bases not matched to a gene: 4. CDR1 and CDR2 from the germline V gene are SGHTA and FQGNSA. This CDR3 is 14 amino acids long. CDR3 region: CASSSYRGQDTQYF. CDR3 nucleotides: TGTGCCAGCAGCTCCTACAGGGGGCAAGATACGCAGTATTTT.

The chain recombines TRBV4-1 with TRBJ2-1; possibly TRBD1 for D (5 bases). The CDR3 contains 15 residues. V dropped 4 bases and J dropped 7 bases, with 17 bases sitting between them. CDR1 is MGHRA, CDR2 YSYEKL, per germline. CDR3 nucleotide sequence: TGCGCCAGCAGCCTCCGGGCACAGGCACCGAATGAGCAGTTCTTC. This codes for CASSLRAQAPNEQFF.

This clone was detected only once. The chain carries TRBV3-1 (or the pseudogene TRBV3-2) and TRBJ2-7; D might be TRBD1 (6 bases). Germline CDR1 LGHDT, CDR2 YNNKEL (reference sequence). This CDR3 spans 15 amino acids. With 2 bases removed from V and 8 bases from J, the gap between germline ends came to 19 bases. The CDR3 region has the DNA TGTGCCAGCAGCCAAACTCTGGGACAAGGCCTCAAGCAGTACTTC. Protein sequence: CASSQTLGQGLKQYF.

The V gene is TRBV7-6, the J gene TRBJ1-1, with TRBD1 identical over 8 bases. The CDR3 is 19 residues long. In germline, CDR1 is SGHVS, CDR2 FNYEAQ. The V segment lost 3 bases and the J segment 1 base; nucleotides outside the gene matches: 16. The CDR3 nucleotides are TGTGCCAGCAGCTTGAGAAGGGAAGACAGGGGTCGTTGGAACACTGAAGCTTTCTTT. This translates into CASSLRREDRGRWNTEAFF.

Here the CDR3 DNA reads TGCGCCAGCAGCTCCACCACTAGAGCCGGGGAGCTGTTTTTT. Translating it yields CASSSTTRAGELFF. This sequence joins TRBV5-1 and TRBJ2-2, with a weak D call TRBD2 (5 bases). The CDR3 contains 14 residues. Trimming took off 3 bases at V and 6 bases at J, with 12 bases between the two ends. Germline CDR1 reads SGHRS; CDR2 reads YFSETQ.

The chain is built from TRBV19 and TRBJ1-2; D gene unclear. V was trimmed by 3 bases and J by 5 bases, leaving 16 bases between them. Germline V gives CDR1 LNHDA, CDR2 SQIVND (reference sequence). The CDR3 is 15 residues long. DNA of the CDR3: TGTGCCAGTAGTATTCCCTCCTACAGACCTTATGGCTACACCTTC. Amino acid sequence: CASSIPSYRPYGYTF.

The genes are TRBV4-1 and TRBJ2-7; perhaps TRBD2 as D (6 bases). The germline V and J ends were trimmed by 0 bases and 3 bases, with 15 bases remaining between them. The germline gives CDR1 MGHRA, CDR2 YSYEKL. This CDR3 comprises 16 residues. CDR3: CASSQDTSGEDYEQYF. In DNA, the CDR3 is TGCGCCAGCAGCCAAGATACATCGGGGGAAGACTACGAGCAGTACTTC.

The gene calls are TRBV6-5 and TRBJ2-1, with D possibly matching TRBD1 (5 bases). Germline CDR1 is MNHEY and CDR2 is SVGAGI. The ends were cut back, 2 bases at V and 6 bases at J, with 8 bases in the middle. The CDR3 loop spans 13 amino acids. CDR3 region: CASSYLQGNEQFF. In DNA, the CDR3 is TGTGCCAGCAGTTACCTGCAGGGCAATGAGCAGTTCTTC.

The chain joins TRBV25-1 to TRBJ2-1; 8 nucleotides agree with TRBD1. The trim removed 3 bases at V and 4 bases at J, leaving 2 bases unmatched. The length of the CDR3 is 14 residues. The V gene's germline CDR1 is MGHDK and CDR2 SYGVNS. For the CDR3, the DNA is TGTGCCAGCAGTGACCGGACAGGGTACAATGAGCAGTTCTTC. Its translation: CASSDRTGYNEQFF.

The genes are TRBV5-1 and TRBJ2-1; 10 bases agree with TRBD2. Germline trimming cut 4 bases from V and 8 bases from J; bases unmatched to any gene: 12. Looked up from germline, CDR1 is SGHRS and CDR2 is YFSETQ. CDR3 length: 16 residues. The CDR3 here is CASSPGSSGRTDEQFF. CDR3 nucleotide sequence: TGCGCCAGCAGCCCCGGTTCTAGCGGGAGAACGGATGAGCAGTTCTTC.

Only one count was recorded for this clone. The chain employs TRBV4-1 and TRBJ1-4; 7 bases align to TRBD1. Germline V gene lookup returns CDR1 MGHRA and CDR2 YSYEKL. Trimming at V came to 0 bases and at J to 7 bases, leaving 8 bases not matched to a gene. The CDR3 is 16 amino acids. CDR3 loop: CASSQELDRTLEKLFF. Written as DNA, the CDR3 is TGCGCCAGCAGCCAAGAGTTGGACAGGACTCTTGAAAAACTGTTTTTT.

The chain links TRBV4-1 to TRBJ2-1; 9 bases map to TRBD2. The CDR3 is made up of 15 amino acids. V dropped 1 base and J dropped 12; count of bases not matched to a gene: 10. The germline CDR1 and CDR2 sequences are MGHRA and YSYEKL. The CDR3 region has the DNA TGCGCCAGCAGCCAAGTGAGTAGCGGGAGCCTATTGCAGTTCTTC. Protein: CASSQVSSGSLLQFF.

DNA for the CDR3: TGTGCCAGCAGCTTATCACGGGTTGGTGGAAACACCATATATTTT. Amino acids: CASSLSRVGGNTIYF. V gene TRBV13 combines with J gene TRBJ1-3; D remains ambiguous. This CDR3 has 15 residues. Trimming cost V 2 bases and J 3 bases, with 11 bases left between them. The V gene's germline CDR1 is PRHDT and CDR2 FYEKMQ (reference sequence).

The chain employs TRBV23-1 and TRBJ2-7; tentative D call: TRBD2 (6 bases). TRBV23-1 is recorded as an ORF, its role being uncertain. The CDR3 covers 17 residues. V lost 8 bases to trimming and J lost 5 bases, with 28 bases between them. CDR3 nucleotide sequence: TGCGCCAGCGAGGAGGGTTCAAGGCGGGAATTTCTCCACGAGCAGTACTTC. It is translated as CASEEGSRREFLHEQYF.

This clone was observed a handful of times. The J gene is TRBJ2-1, the V gene TRBV19; perhaps TRBD2 as D (6 bases). Trimming took off 9 bases at V and 4 bases at J, with 13 bases between the two ends. In germline, CDR1 is LNHDA, CDR2 SQIVND (reference sequence). The CDR3 length is 13 residues. CDR3 sequence: CASGLAEYNEQFF. CDR3 nucleotides: TGTGCCAGCGGATTAGCGGAATACAATGAGCAGTTCTTC.

The chain uses TRBV11-2 and TRBJ2-5; a possible D gene is TRBD1 (6 bases). V lost 4 bases and J 5 bases, leaving 29 bases between the germline ends. This CDR3 has 19 residues. Germline CDR1 reads SGHAT; CDR2 reads FQNNGV. In DNA form, the CDR3 reads TGTGCCAGCAGCTCGTACCCACCCACACAGGGTCGAAGATCGGAGACCCAGTACTTC. Translating gives CASSSYPPTQGRRSETQYF.

The chain employs TRBV27 and TRBJ1-2, with D perhaps TRBD1 (5 bases). Trimming left V 3 bases short and J 0 bases short, with 32 bases between. The CDR3 is 22 residues long. Per germline, CDR1 MNHEY and CDR2 SMNVEV (reference sequence). The CDR3 is CASSLSRLGSSPPWGTNYGYTF. The CDR3 DNA reads as TGTGCCAGCAGTTTGTCGCGGTTGGGCAGCTCCCCTCCATGGGGCACTAACTATGGCTACACCTTC.

The chain uses TRBV5-4 and TRBJ2-5; maybe TRBD2 (5 bases). V gave up 4 bases and J gave up 4 bases, with 14 bases separating them. This CDR3 comprises 14 residues. The germline CDR1 and CDR2 sequences are SGHNT and YYREEE (reference sequence). The DNA for the CDR3 is TGTGCCAGCAGCCCTTCGGGGTCTGGAGAGACCCAGTACTTC. Protein product: CASSPSGSGETQYF. Using reference TRBV5-4 and TRBJ2-5 for the parts outside the CDR3, the full variable domain is ETGVTQSPTHLIKTRGQQVTLRCSSQSGHNTVSWYQQALGQGPQFIFQYYREEENGRGNFPPRFSGLQFPNYSSELNVNALELDDSALYLCASSPSGSGETQYFGPGTRLLVL.

This clone was seen once. CDR3 in DNA: TGTGCCACCAGTGACAGGGGTAGCACAGATACGCAGTATTTT. Its translation is CATSDRGSTDTQYF. This rearrangement joins TRBV24-1 to TRBJ2-3; D perhaps matches TRBD1 (6 bases). This CDR3 comprises 14 residues. Germline V gene sequence: CDR1 KGHDR, CDR2 SFDVKD. V was clipped by 4 bases and J by 0 bases, with 7 bases between them.

This chain connects TRBV5-1 to TRBJ2-7; no firm D call. V lost 0 bases to trimming and J lost 4 bases, with 8 bases between them. CDR1 and CDR2 (germline): SGHRS, YFSETQ. This CDR3 has 13 amino acids. The CDR3 DNA reads as TGCGCCAGCAGCTTGGATCAACTATACGAGCAGTACTTC. Encoded protein: CASSLDQLYEQYF.